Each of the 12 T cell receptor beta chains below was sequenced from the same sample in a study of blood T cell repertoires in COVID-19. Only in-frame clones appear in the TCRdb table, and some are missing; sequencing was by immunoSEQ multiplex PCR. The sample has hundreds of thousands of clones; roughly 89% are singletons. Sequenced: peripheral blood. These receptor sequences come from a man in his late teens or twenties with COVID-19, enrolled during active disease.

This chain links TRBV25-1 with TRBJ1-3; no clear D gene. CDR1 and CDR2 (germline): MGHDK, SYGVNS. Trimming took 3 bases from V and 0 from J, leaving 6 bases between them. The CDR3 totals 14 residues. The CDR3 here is CASSEAGSGNTIYF. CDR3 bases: TGTGCCAGCAGTGAGGCAGGCTCTGGAAACACCATATATTTT.

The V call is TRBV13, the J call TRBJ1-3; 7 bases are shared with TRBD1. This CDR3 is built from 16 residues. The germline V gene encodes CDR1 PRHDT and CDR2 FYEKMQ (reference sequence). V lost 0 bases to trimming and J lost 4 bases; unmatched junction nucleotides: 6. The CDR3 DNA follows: TGTGCCAGCAGCTTAGGTTTTAGGGGGCACGGAAACACCATATATTTT. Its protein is CASSLGFRGHGNTIYF.

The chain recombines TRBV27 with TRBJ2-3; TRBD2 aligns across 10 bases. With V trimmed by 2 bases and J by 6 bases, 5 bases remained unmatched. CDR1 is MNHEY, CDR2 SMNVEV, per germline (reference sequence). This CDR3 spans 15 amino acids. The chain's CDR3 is CASSLMPSGSDTQYF. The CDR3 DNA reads TGTGCCAGCAGTTTAATGCCTAGCGGGAGCGATACGCAGTATTTT.

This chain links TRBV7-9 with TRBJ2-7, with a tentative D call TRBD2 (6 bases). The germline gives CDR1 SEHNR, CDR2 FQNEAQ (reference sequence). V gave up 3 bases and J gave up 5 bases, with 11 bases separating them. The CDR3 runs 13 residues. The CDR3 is CASSFAGGHEQYF. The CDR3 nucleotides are TGTGCCAGCAGCTTTGCCGGGGGACACGAGCAGTACTTC.

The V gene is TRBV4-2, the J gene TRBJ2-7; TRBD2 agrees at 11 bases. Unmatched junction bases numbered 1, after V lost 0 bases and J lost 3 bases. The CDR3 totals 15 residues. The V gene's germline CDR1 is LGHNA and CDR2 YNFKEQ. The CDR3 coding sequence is TGTGCCAGCAGCCAAGAGGGGACTAGCGGCTACGAGCAGTACTTC. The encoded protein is CASSQEGTSGYEQYF.

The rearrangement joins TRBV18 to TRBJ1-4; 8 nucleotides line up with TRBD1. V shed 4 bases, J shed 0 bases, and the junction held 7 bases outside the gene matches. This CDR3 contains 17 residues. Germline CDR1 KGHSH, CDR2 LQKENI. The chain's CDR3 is CASSRATGAATNEKLFF. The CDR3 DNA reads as TGTGCCAGCTCACGGGCGACAGGGGCTGCAACTAATGAAAAACTGTTTTTT.

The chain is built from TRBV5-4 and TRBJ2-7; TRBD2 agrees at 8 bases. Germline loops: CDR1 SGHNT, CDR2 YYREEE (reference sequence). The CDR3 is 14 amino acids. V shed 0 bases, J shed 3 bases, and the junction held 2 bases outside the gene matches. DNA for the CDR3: TGTGCCAGCAGCTTGGGACTAGCGAACTACGAGCAGTACTTC. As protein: CASSLGLANYEQYF. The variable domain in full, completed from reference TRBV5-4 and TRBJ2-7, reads ETGVTQSPTHLIKTRGQQVTLRCSSQSGHNTVSWYQQALGQGPQFIFQYYREEENGRGNFPPRFSGLQFPNYSSELNVNALELDDSALYLCASSLGLANYEQYFGPGTRLTVT.

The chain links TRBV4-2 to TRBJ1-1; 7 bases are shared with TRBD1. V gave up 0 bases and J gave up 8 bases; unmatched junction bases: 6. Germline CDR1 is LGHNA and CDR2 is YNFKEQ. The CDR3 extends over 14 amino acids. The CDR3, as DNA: TGTGCCAGCAGCCAAGAAGTGAGGGGGCGAGAAGCTTTCTTT. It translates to CASSQEVRGREAFF.

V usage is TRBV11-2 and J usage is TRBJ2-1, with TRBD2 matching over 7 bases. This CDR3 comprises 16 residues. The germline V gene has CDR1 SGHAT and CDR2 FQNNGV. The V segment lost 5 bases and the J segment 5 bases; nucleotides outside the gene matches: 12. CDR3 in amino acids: CASSATGGLADNEQFF. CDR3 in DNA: TGTGCCAGCAGCGCAACCGGTGGGCTAGCGGACAATGAGCAGTTCTTC.

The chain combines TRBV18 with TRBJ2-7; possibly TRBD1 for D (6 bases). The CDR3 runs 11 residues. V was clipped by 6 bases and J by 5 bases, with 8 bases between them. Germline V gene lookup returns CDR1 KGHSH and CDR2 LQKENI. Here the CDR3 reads CASSYRDEQYF. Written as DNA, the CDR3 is TGTGCCAGCTCGTACAGGGACGAGCAGTACTTC.

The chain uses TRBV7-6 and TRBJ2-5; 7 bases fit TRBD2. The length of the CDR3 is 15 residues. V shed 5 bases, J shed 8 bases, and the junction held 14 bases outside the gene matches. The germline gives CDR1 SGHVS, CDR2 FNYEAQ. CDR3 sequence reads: CASSPQSGAILTQYF. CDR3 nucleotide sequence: TGTGCCAGCAGCCCTCAGAGCGGGGCCATCTTAACCCAGTACTTC.

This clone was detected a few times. The CDR3 loop reads CASSNSGRGYEQYF. CDR3 coding DNA: TGTGCCAGCAGCAATAGCGGGAGGGGGTACGAGCAGTACTTC. V gene TRBV7-2 combines with J gene TRBJ2-7; 11 bases agree with TRBD2. Germline V CDR1 and CDR2: SGHTA, FQGNSA. Trimming at V came to 5 bases and at J to 4 bases, leaving 4 bases not matched to a gene. The CDR3 totals 14 residues.